This TCR beta chain was documented in a study of blood T cells in healthy people across ages (dated by TCRdb to about 2015). Study-level background: In model experiments, template switching captured roughly one uniquely barcoded TCR beta cDNA molecule for every two T cells. Using deep sequencing normalized with unique cDNA molecular identifiers, the study measured how TCR beta repertoire diversity changes with age. The donors were split into four age groups: young (average approximately 16 years), middle-aged (around 40), aged (62) and long-lived (approximately 80). Two additional independent replicas of 1 million unique cDNA reads from the same blood draw were analyzed for two donors (one aged 18 to 30 and one aged 80 or older).

V loses 2 bases of germline sequence and J loses 2 bases, and the interval between the two ends is 12 bases. CDR1 MNHNY and CDR2 SVGAGI are derived from the germline V gene (reference sequence). There are 16 amino acids in the CDR3, from cysteine to phenylalanine inclusive. The entry retains the CDR3 DNA only, 48 bases that are in frame from base 1. What the research found in general, with its limitations: The CMV infection status of donors was not known, potentially confounding age-related changes in expanded clonotypes. Observed TCR beta diversity per million T cells fell roughly linearly with age, and a significant reduction was already apparent by age about 38. Total diversity estimates from one million sequenced T cells were considered lower bounds and underestimates. The percentage of naive T cells measured by flow cytometry correlated strongly with observed TCR beta diversity. Conclusive comparison of naive and antigen-experienced compartments was prevented by the profiling of bulk unsorted PBMCs. Compared with the aged group, more naive CD4+ T cells, fewer expanded clones and increased TCR diversity were shown by the long-lived group, suggesting age selection.

Turning to this clonotype: Its antigen remains undetermined. Nothing much larger sits one base from this clone, and base qualities are not available.

Receptors were amplified or captured by 5' RACE. TCRdb shows the sequencer as Illumina HiSeq 2500. A second PCR of roughly 7 to 12 cycles was run with a J-beta primer mix and a sample-barcoded 5' primer. A unique molecular identifier was introduced onto each TCR beta cDNA molecule by a template-switch 5' adaptor carrying 12 random nucleotides. Each sample yielded at least 2.5 million CDR3-containing paired-end reads. First-strand cDNA synthesis was performed from all RNA using the Mint cDNA synthesis kit, with priming by a TRBC-specific oligonucleotide. Following uracil-DNA glycosylase treatment, a first 18-cycle PCR with universal primers M1SS and BC2_uni_R was performed on all cDNA. In the authors' own workflow: For normalization, 1 million high-quality reads were randomly selected from each sample, with every read carrying a distinct molecular identifier. Instead of being binned into consensus sequences, reads with shared molecular identifiers were discarded. CDR3 identification, clonotype clustering and error correction used MiTCR with a Q25 quality threshold and the strictest error-elimination algorithm. A nonparametric unseen species model with Euler transformation was used to estimate a lower bound on total TCR beta diversity. The raw public data were reprocessed by TCRdb itself: fastp quality trimming at Q25, MiXCR clonotype calling, in-frame beta chains only. CDR3 protein duplicates are merged, each entry listing the most common genes and DNA. The V and J calls, along with clone size, are taken from TCRdb and not from the paper's own processing. This sample lists 450,000 to 600,000 distinct CDR3 sequences; about 28% were detected once. Clones ranked in the top ten supply approximately 3.5% of the sample.

The 35 to 40 donors, aged about 6 to 95 years, were systemically healthy Caucasian individuals from Russia. Each donor gave roughly 11 milliliters of peripheral blood, drawn into EDTA-treated Vacutainer tubes. Ficoll-Paque density-gradient centrifugation was used to isolate PBMCs, with at least 7 million per sample. Trizol reagent was used to extract total RNA from PBMCs, with at least 5.5 micrograms per sample. For every donor, flow cytometry on a PBMC aliquot measured the percentage of naive CD45RAhigh/CD27high T cells. The sample was also reused in another study, on T cells of mothers and their children. The second publication reports: Nine systemically healthy Caucasian individuals, comprising three mothers and their six children, were included as donors. cDNA synthesis consumed the entire amount of extracted RNA, loaded at approximately 1.6 ug RNA in each 15 ul reaction. Sample barcodes and 2-4 random nucleotides were added via the M1S primer in the second PCR. Over 10 million TCR beta CDR3 reads came from each mother, compared with some 3 million reads from each child. In both related and unrelated pairs, thymic selection shapes the output of TCR recombination in a similar way, with inherited differences having only a minor effect. Related mother-child pairs always showed normalized repertoire overlap that was slightly higher than in unrelated mother-child pairs, though the difference was never significant. No persistent microchimeric T cell clones were found, with a detection sensitivity of 85 to 100 clones per million clonotypes. The study used deep NGS to compare TCR beta repertoires of mothers and children, seeking features distinguishing related mother-child pairs from unrelated individuals. The mean age was roughly 36 +/- 4 years for the mothers and about 12 +/- 4 years for the children. After adapter ligation was performed with NEBNext reagents, the libraries were sequenced on an Illumina HiSeq 2000 with 100+100 nt paired-end reads. To prevent cross-contamination, the mother and child libraries were prepared one month apart and sequenced in separate runs. Each donor had between roughly 450,000 and 2,100,000 distinct TCR beta clonotypes identified. Naive TCR beta clonotypes were estimated from low-frequency clonotypes matched to each donor's FACS-determined naive share, without sorting.

Sample: blood. This chain joins TRBV6-6 to TRBJ1-4; the D gene is perhaps TRBD1, from 6 matching bases. This receptor was taken from a boy aged 2-9 years in good health. Read as DNA, the sequence is TGTGCCAGCAGTTACGCACAGGGAGGGACTAATGAAAAACTGTTTTTT. The translation is CASSYAQGGTNEKLFF.